The T cell receptor (beta chain) described here comes from a study of CD8 T cells in Susac syndrome. TCR beta sequencing was performed on blood CD8+ and CD4+ T cells. The controls were healthy donors who were matched for age and sex. The CDR3 has 15 residues. The germline V gene has CDR1 MGHRA and CDR2 YSYEKL. Losses at the gene ends were 4 bases for V and 6 bases for J; bases not matched to a gene: 7. RNA totalling roughly 0.5 to 1 ug underwent reverse transcription with random hexamers. The TCR beta CDR3 was amplified by immunoSEQ multiplex PCR across 54 Vbeta, 13 Jbeta. Each CDR3 protein gets one entry after TCRdb re-called the immunoSEQ multiplex PCR reads with MiXCR. This sample has approximately 46,000 distinct CDR3 sequences, with approximately 92% found just once.

The sequenced material came from CD8+ T cells from PBMCs. The chain couples TRBV4-1 to TRBJ1-5; TRBD1 matches at 9 bases. This receptor was identified in a human donor in good health. The CDR3 here is CASSRLDRGSQPQHF. Here the CDR3 DNA reads TGCGCCAGCAGCCGCCTGGACAGGGGTTCTCAGCCCCAGCATTTT.